This TCR beta chain was sequenced for a study of T cell responses to AZD1222 COVID-19 vaccine. As to this clone: Its target is unknown.

Regarding the study as a whole: It was only 6 or 7 AZD1222 recipients who were seropositive at baseline. Donor demographics were predominantly white British with a female majority; clonal diversity may be underestimated.

TCRdb's copy holds only in-frame clones and misses some; the assay was immunoSEQ multiplex PCR. Of about 140,000 clones listed, 88% are singletons. The CDR3 length is 15 residues. The germline CDR1 and CDR2 sequences are SGHRS and YFSETQ. The V gene lost 6 bases and the J gene lost 1 base, with 16 bases spanning the gap. Sequences were derived from peripheral blood, sampled 28 days after the second AZD1222 dose. This receptor was identified in an adult who received the AZD1222 COVID-19 vaccine. The chain recombines TRBV5-1 with TRBJ1-1, with D maybe TRBD1 (5 bases). The CDR3 reads CASTIMSTGNTEAFF. The CDR3 coding sequence is TGCGCCAGCACCATTATGAGTACAGGGAACACTGAAGCTTTCTTT. The whole variable domain, filled in from reference TRBV5-1 and TRBJ1-1, reads KAGVTQTPRYLIKTRGQQVTLSCSPISGHRSVSWYQQTPGQGLQFLFEYFSETQRNKGNFPGRFSGRQFSNSRSEMNVSTLELGDSALYLCASTIMSTGNTEAFFGQGTRLTVV.